The clone carrying this TCR beta chain has more than one count but fewer than ten. Its target is unknown. Libraries were made from TCR beta cDNA, and they carried unique molecular identifiers. TCRdb itself ran the PCR reads through MiXCR, one entry per CDR3 protein. The data contain around 710,000 distinct CDR3 sequences, 46% of them singletons. The entry originates in a study of post-analysis software for immune sequencing data. Whole-study results and caveats: With TRBV5-6, TRBV5-1 and TRBV20-1 included, about five TRBV segments were more frequent in patients than in controls. Strong co-clustering by F measure was evident for samples that had been prepared in the same batch.

V was trimmed by 1 base and J by 3 bases, leaving 7 bases between them. The CDR3 consists of 13 residues. Germline assignment: CDR1 SEHNR and CDR2 FQNEAQ (reference sequence). Material for sequencing was blood. This chain links TRBV7-9 with TRBJ2-7; D not resolved. This TCR derives from a girl aged 10-17 years with multiple sclerosis. The CDR3 here is CASSLEERYEQYF. The CDR3 DNA reads as TGTGCCAGCAGCTTAGAGGAACGCTACGAGCAGTACTTC.